This T cell receptor beta chain was found in a study of blood T cell repertoires in COVID-19. Individuals in the exposed group had encountered a COVID-19 case within 2 weeks preceding study entry. The assay was immunoSEQ multiplex PCR, and TCRdb's table has in-frame clones only and misses some. The sample has around 250,000 clones; less than 95% are singletons. The CDR3 sequence is 13 residues long. The germline CDR1 and CDR2 sequences are MNHEY and SVGEGT. The V segment lost 5 bases and the J segment 1 base; nucleotides outside the gene matches: 2. The TCR sequence derives from a man aged 35 to 55 who had been exposed to COVID-19. The sequencing input was PBMCs or T cells enriched from blood (not recorded which). The chain carries TRBV6-2 or TRBV6-3 and TRBJ2-7; 7 nucleotides align to TRBD2. The CDR3 is CASSLAVSYEQYF. CDR3 DNA: TGTGCCAGCAGTCTAGCGGTGTCCTACGAGCAGTACTTC.